A single sample is the source of the 8 T cell receptor beta chains below, sequenced in a study of control samples from healthy donors and cancer patients. Here immunoSEQ multiplex PCR was the method, and the copy in TCRdb shows in-frame clones only, minus some. The sample holds hundreds of thousands of clones, around 79% seen once. Sequenced input: PBMCs. Receptor source: a woman in her sixties or seventies with lung cancer.

The chain carries TRBV5-4 and TRBJ2-1, with 8 positions matching TRBD2. V shed 4 bases and J 0 bases; nucleotides not matched to a gene: 3. This CDR3 has 15 residues. Germline V lookup: CDR1 SGHNT, CDR2 YYREEE (reference sequence). This chain's CDR3 is CASSAGTSSYNEQFF. DNA of the CDR3: TGTGCCAGCAGCGCCGGGACTAGCTCCTACAATGAGCAGTTCTTC. Using reference TRBV5-4 and TRBJ2-1 for the parts outside the CDR3, the full variable domain is ETGVTQSPTHLIKTRGQQVTLRCSSQSGHNTVSWYQQALGQGPQFIFQYYREEENGRGNFPPRFSGLQFPNYSSELNVNALELDDSALYLCASSAGTSSYNEQFFGPGTRLTVL.

The chain links TRBV28 to TRBJ2-3; either TRBD1 or TRBD2 may fit D (5 bases each). Trimming cost V 7 bases and J 0 bases, with 17 bases left between them. The germline V gene has CDR1 MDHEN and CDR2 SYDVKM. The CDR3 has 16 residues. CDR3 DNA: TGTGCCAGCACCCCCCGGTCAGGGAGTAGCACAGATACGCAGTATTTT. This codes for CASTPRSGSSTDTQYF.

The J gene is TRBJ2-2, the V gene TRBV3-1 (or the pseudogene TRBV3-2), with D perhaps given as TRBD1 or TRBD2 (5 bases each). Trimming stripped 1 base from V and 8 bases from J, with 8 bases between. Germline values: CDR1 LGHDT, CDR2 YNNKEL (reference sequence). This CDR3 is 13 amino acids long. The DNA for the CDR3 is TGTGCCAGCAGCCAAGCGAGGGGAGGGGAGCTGTTTTTT. Translating it yields CASSQARGGELFF.

In this sample, this clone turned up a few times. The V and J genes are TRBV6-1 and TRBJ1-1, with a possible D match to TRBD1 (6 bases). V dropped 3 bases and J dropped 4 bases, with 15 bases sitting between them. Germline V gives CDR1 MNHNS, CDR2 SASEGT. CDR3 size: 15 residues. The CDR3: CASSDQGLGGTEAFF. CDR3 nucleotides: TGTGCCAGCAGTGACCAGGGGCTGGGGGGCACTGAAGCTTTCTTT.

The chain is built from TRBV10-3 and TRBJ2-7; 7 bases are shared with TRBD1. Per germline, CDR1 ENHRY and CDR2 SYGVKD. V was pared by 4 bases and J by 1 base, with 4 bases of the junction left unmatched. The CDR3 extends over 14 amino acids. The CDR3 sequence is CAISVGQSSYEQYF. In nucleotides, the CDR3 is TGTGCCATCAGTGTGGGACAGTCGTCCTACGAGCAGTACTTC.

The chain joins TRBV2 to TRBJ2-1; 13 nucleotides agree with TRBD2. Germline lookup yields CDR1 SNHLY and CDR2 FYNNEI. Trimming took 6 bases from V and 4 from J; bases not matched to a gene: 3. This CDR3 spans 15 amino acids. The CDR3 sequence: CASRLLAGGYNEQFF. The DNA for the CDR3 is TGTGCCAGCAGACTACTAGCGGGGGGGTACAATGAGCAGTTCTTC.

This clone came up a few times. The chain uses TRBV2 and TRBJ1-6, with D possibly being TRBD1 (5 bases). This CDR3 is built from 15 residues. Germline V gene sequence: CDR1 SNHLY, CDR2 FYNNEI. Trimming took off 5 bases at V and 7 bases at J, with 15 bases between the two ends. DNA for the CDR3: TGTGCCAGCAGTAATTCCGGGACGGGGAATTCACCCCTCCACTTT. Its translation: CASSNSGTGNSPLHF.

J is TRBJ1-2 and V is TRBV7-2; 9 nucleotides match TRBD1. Germline V gene lookup returns CDR1 SGHTA and CDR2 FQGNSA. Trimming cost V 5 bases and J 8 bases; bases outside gene matches: 9. The CDR3 extends over 14 amino acids. The CDR3 here is CASSTRTGERGYTF. The CDR3 nucleotides read TGTGCCAGCAGCACTCGGACAGGGGAACGGGGCTACACCTTC.